This T cell receptor (beta chain) emerged from a study of siplizumab effects on memory and regulatory T cells. Note on this clone: Antigen unknown.

The assay covered 90,000 to 100,000 TCR templates per sample. Using immunoSEQ multiplex PCR, the repertoire was profiled, and TCRdb retains in-frame clones only, with some absent. The sample lists 100,000 or so clones, about 92% occurring once. Study-level points and caveats: Tregs that proliferated in siplizumab cultures did not have their suppressive function confirmed. Alloreactive sequences traceable to unstimulated CD4+ memory cells were significantly reduced by siplizumab. Naive T cells appeared more varied than memory cells and looked like key alloresponse contributors.

The sample consisted of CD4+ T cells sorted from blood. The origin of this receptor is a human donor in good health.

This chain's CDR3 is CASSQRDYGENIQYF. CDR3 nucleotide sequence: TGTGCCAGCAGCCAACGGGACTATGGCGAAAACATTCAGTACTTC. The chain has TRBV4-2 and TRBJ2-4; TRBD2 matches 7 bases. Per germline, CDR1 LGHNA and CDR2 YNFKEQ. With V trimmed by 2 bases and J by 5 bases, 6 bases remained unmatched. This CDR3 has 15 residues.